The present T cell receptor beta chain was sequenced within a study of healthy donors' naive CD4 and CD8 T cells. General study points: CDR3 charge plus V and J genes appeared to account for 10% to 15% of CD4/CD8 variance. Most V and J genes were reportedly biased between naive CD4+ and CD8+ cells.

Starting from around 500 ng of total RNA, TCR libraries were made with linear amplification. Original processing methods: From four or five healthy donors, roughly 78,000 rearranged TCR alpha transcripts were sequenced. In TCRdb, the reads were re-called with MiXCR into one record per CDR3 protein. None of the V and J calls come from the authors' own analysis; TCRdb made them. The table shows roughly 200,000 distinct CDR3 sequences, with around 74% occurring only once. As regards this clonotype: Its antigen is not known.

Naive CD4+ cells were sorted as CD4+CD8-CD45RO-CD45RA+; naive CD8+ as CD8+CD4-CD45RA+CD27bright. The CDR3 sequence is 15 residues long. Germline CDR1 is SGHRS and CDR2 is YFSETQ. The ends lost 4 bases at V and 1 base at J; junction bases unmatched: 4. The sample taken for sequencing was naive CD4+ and CD8+ T cells sorted from blood, pooled from several donors. This TCR derives from a pool of human donors in good health; the sample pools cells from several healthy donors. The chain recombines TRBV5-1 with TRBJ2-2, with 7 nucleotides matching TRBD1. This CDR3 is CASSQDRLNTGELFF. The CDR3 nucleotides are TGCGCCAGCAGCCAGGACAGGCTGAACACCGGGGAGCTGTTTTTT. Full variable domain (rest looked up from reference TRBV5-1 and TRBJ2-2): KAGVTQTPRYLIKTRGQQVTLSCSPISGHRSVSWYQQTPGQGLQFLFEYFSETQRNKGNFPGRFSGRQFSNSRSEMNVSTLELGDSALYLCASSQDRLNTGELFFGEGSRLTVL.